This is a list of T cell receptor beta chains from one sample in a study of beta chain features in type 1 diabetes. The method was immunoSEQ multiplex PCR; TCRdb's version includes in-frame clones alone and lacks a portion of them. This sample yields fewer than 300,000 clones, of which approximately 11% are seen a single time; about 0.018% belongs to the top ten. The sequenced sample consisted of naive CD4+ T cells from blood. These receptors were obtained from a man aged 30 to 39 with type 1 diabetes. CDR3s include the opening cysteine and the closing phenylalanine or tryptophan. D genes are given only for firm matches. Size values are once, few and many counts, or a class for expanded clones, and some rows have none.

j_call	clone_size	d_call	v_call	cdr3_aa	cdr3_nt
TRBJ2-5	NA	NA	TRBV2	CASSLLETQYF	TGTGCCAGCAGTCTCCTGGAGACCCAGTACTTC
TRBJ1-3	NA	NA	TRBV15	CATSRDYKTVSTSGNTIYF	TGTGCCACCAGCAGAGATTATAAGACAGTGTCTACGTCTGGAAACACCATATATTTT
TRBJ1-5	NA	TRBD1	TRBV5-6	CASSIMTGELNQPQHF	TGTGCCAGCAGCATAATGACAGGGGAGCTCAATCAGCCCCAGCATTTT
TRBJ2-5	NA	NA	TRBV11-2	CASSPQGRGGETQYF	TGTGCCAGCAGCCCCCAGGGGAGGGGGGGGGAGACCCAGTACTTC
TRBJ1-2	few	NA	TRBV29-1	CSVSRMDGIFYTF	TGCAGCGTATCCCGGATGGACGGGATATTCTACACCTTC
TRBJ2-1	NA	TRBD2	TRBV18	CASSPRRETGGYNEQFF	TGTGCCAGCTCACCACGTCGTGAGACGGGGGGCTACAATGAGCAGTTCTTC
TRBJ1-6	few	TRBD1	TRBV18	CASSGTGFSPLHF	TGTGCCAGCTCCGGGACAGGATTTTCACCCCTCCACTTT
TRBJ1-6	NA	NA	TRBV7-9	CASSYRGKSSPLHF	TGTGCCAGCAGCTATAGGGGGAAATCTTCACCCCTCCACTTT
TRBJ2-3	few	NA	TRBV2	CASSPEGADTQYF	TGTGCCAGCAGTCCCGAGGGGGCAGATACGCAGTATTTT
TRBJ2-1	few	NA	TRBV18	CASSPLSQGTYNEQFF	TGTGCCAGCTCACCACTTTCTCAGGGAACCTACAATGAGCAGTTCTTC
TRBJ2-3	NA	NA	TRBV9	CASSVGGNTDTQYF	TGTGCCAGCAGCGTAGGTGGCAACACAGATACGCAGTATTTT
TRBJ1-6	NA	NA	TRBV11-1	CASSLVEDSPLHF	TGTGCCAGCAGCTTAGTAGAGGATTCACCCCTCCACTTT
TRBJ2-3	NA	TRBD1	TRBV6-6	CASSNKQGAGDTQYF	TGTGCCAGCAGTAACAAGCAGGGGGCTGGAGATACGCAGTATTTT
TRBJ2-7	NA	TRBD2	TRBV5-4	CASSMGAGGLYEQYF	TGTGCCAGCAGCATGGGCGCGGGGGGGCTCTACGAGCAGTACTTC
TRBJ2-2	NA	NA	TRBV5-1	CASTNGNTGELFF	TGCGCCAGCACCAACGGGAACACCGGGGAGCTGTTTTTT
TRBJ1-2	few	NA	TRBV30	CAWSAGSHGYTF	TGTGCCTGGAGTGCCGGGAGCCATGGCTACACCTTC
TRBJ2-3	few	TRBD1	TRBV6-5	CASSRDRGPDTQYF	TGTGCCAGCAGCCGAGACAGGGGGCCAGATACGCAGTATTTT
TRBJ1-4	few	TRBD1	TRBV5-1	CASSLGQDGEKLFF	TGCGCCAGCAGCCTGGGACAGGATGGGGAAAAACTGTTTTTT
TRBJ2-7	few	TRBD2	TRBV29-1	CSVERPGGFNHEQYF	TGCAGCGTTGAACGGCCGGGGGGGTTTAACCACGAGCAGTACTTC
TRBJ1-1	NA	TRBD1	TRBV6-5	CASSRQGFSEAFF	TGTGCCAGCAGTAGACAGGGGTTTTCTGAAGCTTTCTTT
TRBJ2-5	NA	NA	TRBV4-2	CASSQDLVSEETQYF	TGTGCCAGCAGCCAAGATTTAGTTAGCGAAGAGACCCAGTACTTC
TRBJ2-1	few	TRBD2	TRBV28	CASSLSSGGVGAYNEQFF	TGTGCCAGCAGTTTATCTAGCGGGGGGGTTGGAGCCTACAATGAGCAGTTCTTC
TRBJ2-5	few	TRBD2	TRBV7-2	CASSPHNGRGGTQYF	TGTGCCAGCAGCCCACACAACGGGCGGGGGGGGACCCAGTACTTC
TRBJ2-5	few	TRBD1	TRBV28	CASSDTGGGETQYF	TGTGCCAGCAGTGACACAGGGGGCGGAGAGACCCAGTACTTC
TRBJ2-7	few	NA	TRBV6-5	CASSRLGGYEQYF	TGTGCCAGCAGCAGGCTCGGGGGCTACGAGCAGTACTTC
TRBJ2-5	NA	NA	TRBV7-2	CASSFGGIKETQYF	TGTGCCAGCAGCTTCGGCGGAATTAAAGAGACCCAGTACTTC
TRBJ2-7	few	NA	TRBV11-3	CASSSGRGADEQYF	TGTGCCAGCAGCTCCGGTCGGGGGGCAGACGAGCAGTACTTC
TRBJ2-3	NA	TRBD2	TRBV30	CAWSRGGATSDTQYF	TGTGCCTGGAGCCGCGGGGGGGCAACGAGCGATACGCAGTATTTT
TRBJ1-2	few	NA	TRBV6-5	CASSRGSGYTF	TGTGCCAGCAGTAGGGGGAGCGGCTACACCTTC
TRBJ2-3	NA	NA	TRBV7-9	CASSSTDTQYF	TGTGCCAGCAGCTCGACAGATACGCAGTATTTT
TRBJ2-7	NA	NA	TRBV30	CAWSSVGSSYEQYF	TGTGCCTGGAGCTCAGTAGGGAGCTCCTACGAGCAGTACTTC
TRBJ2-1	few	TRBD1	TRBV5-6	CASSGIQGTVNEQFF	TGTGCCAGCAGCGGGATACAGGGGACGGTCAATGAGCAGTTCTTC
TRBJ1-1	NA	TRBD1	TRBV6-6	CASSLTGQHTEAFF	TGTGCCAGCAGTTTGACAGGGCAACACACTGAAGCTTTCTTT
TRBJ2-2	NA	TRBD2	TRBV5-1	CASSFLSGGSTGELFF	TGCGCCAGCAGCTTTCTTAGCGGGGGGAGTACCGGGGAGCTGTTTTTT
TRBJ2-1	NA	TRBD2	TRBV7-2	CASSLGLPYNEQFF	TGTGCCAGCAGCTTGGGACTACCTTACAATGAGCAGTTCTTC
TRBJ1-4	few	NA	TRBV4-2	CASSQELTGFNEKLFF	TGTGCCAGCAGCCAGGAATTAACAGGGTTCAATGAAAAACTGTTTTTT
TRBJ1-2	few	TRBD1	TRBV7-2	CASSWEGQGKYGYTF	TGTGCCAGCAGCTGGGAGGGACAGGGAAAGTATGGCTACACCTTC
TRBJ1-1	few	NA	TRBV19	CASSILTENTEAFF	TGTGCCAGTAGTATACTCACAGAGAACACTGAAGCTTTCTTT
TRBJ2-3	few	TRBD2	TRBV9	CASSFSGDLSTDTQYF	TGTGCCAGCAGTTTTAGCGGGGACCTTAGCACAGATACGCAGTATTTT
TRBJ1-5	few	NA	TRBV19	CASTRTGDSNQPQHF	TGTGCCAGTACCCGTACGGGGGATAGCAATCAGCCCCAGCATTTT
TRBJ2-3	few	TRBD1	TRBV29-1	CSGLDRDGDTQYF	TGCAGCGGATTGGACAGGGACGGAGATACGCAGTATTTT
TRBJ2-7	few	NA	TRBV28	CATSQEGREQYF	TGTGCCACCAGTCAGGAGGGTCGCGAGCAGTACTTC
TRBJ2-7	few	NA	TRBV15	CATSRQRPGDEQYF	TGTGCCACCAGCAGACAGCGTCCCGGGGACGAGCAGTACTTC
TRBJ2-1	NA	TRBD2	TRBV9	CASSVVSGGGEQFF	TGTGCCAGCAGCGTAGTTAGCGGGGGGGGTGAGCAGTTCTTC
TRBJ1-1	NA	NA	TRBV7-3	CASSTTGRNTEAFF	TGTGCCAGCAGCACAACCGGGAGAAACACTGAAGCTTTCTTT